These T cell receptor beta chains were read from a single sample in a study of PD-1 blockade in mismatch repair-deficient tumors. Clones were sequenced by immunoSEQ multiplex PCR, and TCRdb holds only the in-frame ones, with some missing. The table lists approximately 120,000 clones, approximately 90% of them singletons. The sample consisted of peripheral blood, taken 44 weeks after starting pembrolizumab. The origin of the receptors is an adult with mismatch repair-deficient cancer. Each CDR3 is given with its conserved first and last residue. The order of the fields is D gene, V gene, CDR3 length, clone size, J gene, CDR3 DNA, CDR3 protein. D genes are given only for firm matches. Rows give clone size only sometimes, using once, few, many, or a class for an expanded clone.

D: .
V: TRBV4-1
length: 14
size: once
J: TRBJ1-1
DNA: TGCGCCAGCAGCCAGCACAGGGTTTTGACTGAAGCTTTCTTT
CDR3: CASSQHRVLTEAFF

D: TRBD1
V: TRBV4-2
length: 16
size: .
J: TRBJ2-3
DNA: TGTGCCAGCAGCCAAGGACGGGACAGGGCCACAGATACGCAGTATTTT
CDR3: CASSQGRDRATDTQYF

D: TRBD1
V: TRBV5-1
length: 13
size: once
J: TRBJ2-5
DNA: TGCGCCAGCAGCCTAGGGGGCATGGAGACCCAGTACTTC
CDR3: CASSLGGMETQYF

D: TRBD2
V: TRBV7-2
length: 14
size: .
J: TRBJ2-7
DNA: TGTGCCAGCAGATTAGCGGGGGGGTCCTACGAGCAGTACTTC
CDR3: CASRLAGGSYEQYF

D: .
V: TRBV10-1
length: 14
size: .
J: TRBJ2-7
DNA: TGCGCCAGCAGTACCGGGACTCGTCCCTACGAGCAGTACTTC
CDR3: CASSTGTRPYEQYF

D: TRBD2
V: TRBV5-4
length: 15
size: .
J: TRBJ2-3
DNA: TGTGCCAGCAGCCCGGGACTAGCGGGGGGAGATACGCAGTATTTT
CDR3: CASSPGLAGGDTQYF

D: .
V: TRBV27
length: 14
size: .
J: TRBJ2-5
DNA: TGTGCCAGCAGTATGGCCACCTCTCAAGAGACCCAGTACTTC
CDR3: CASSMATSQETQYF

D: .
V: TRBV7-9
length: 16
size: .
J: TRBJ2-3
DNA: TGTGCCAGCAGCCCCTCGACAGGTCAGAGGGGAGATACGCAGTATTTT
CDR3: CASSPSTGQRGDTQYF

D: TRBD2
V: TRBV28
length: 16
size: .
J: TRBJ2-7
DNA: TGTGCCAGCAGTCTATTAGGGGGGACTAGTGCGTACGAGCAGTACTTC
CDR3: CASSLLGGTSAYEQYF

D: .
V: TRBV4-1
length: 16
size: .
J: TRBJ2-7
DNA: TGCGCCAGCAGCCAAGTTTCGGGGATCGGTTCCCACGAGCAGTACTTC
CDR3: CASSQVSGIGSHEQYF

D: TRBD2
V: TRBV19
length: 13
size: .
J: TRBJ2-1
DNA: TGTGCCAGTAAAGGGACTAGATACAATGAGCAGTTCTTC
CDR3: CASKGTRYNEQFF

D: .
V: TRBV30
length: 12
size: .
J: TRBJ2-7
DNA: TGTGCCGCTACATGGGAGTCCTACGAGCAGTACTTC
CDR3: CAATWESYEQYF

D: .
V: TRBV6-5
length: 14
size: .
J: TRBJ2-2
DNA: TGTGCCAGCAGTTACCTCCCCTCCGCCGGGGAGCTGTTTTTT
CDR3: CASSYLPSAGELFF

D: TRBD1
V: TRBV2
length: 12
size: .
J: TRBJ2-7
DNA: TGTGCCAGTAGGACAGGGGGCTACGAGCAGTACTTC
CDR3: CASRTGGYEQYF

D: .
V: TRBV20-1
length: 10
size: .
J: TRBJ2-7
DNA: TGCAGTGCCCAAGGACCCGAGCAGTACTTC
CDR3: CSAQGPEQYF

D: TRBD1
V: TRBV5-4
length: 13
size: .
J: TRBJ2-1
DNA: TGTGCCAGCAGCCAGGACAGGCTCGCTGAGCAGTTCTTC
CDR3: CASSQDRLAEQFF

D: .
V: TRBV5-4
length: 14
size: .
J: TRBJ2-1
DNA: TGTGCCACGACGAACAGGGACCTATACAATGAGCAGTTCTTC
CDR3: CATTNRDLYNEQFF

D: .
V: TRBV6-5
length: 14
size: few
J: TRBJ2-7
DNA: TGTGCCAGCACTAACGGGATAGGCTCCTACGAGCAGTACTTC
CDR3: CASTNGIGSYEQYF

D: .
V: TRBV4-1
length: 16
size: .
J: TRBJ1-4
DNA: TGCGCCAGCAGCCAAGAATCCAGCTCAACTAATGAAAAACTGTTTTTT
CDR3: CASSQESSSTNEKLFF

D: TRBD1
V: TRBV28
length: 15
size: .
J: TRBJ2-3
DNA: TGTGCCAGCAGTAGCCGACAGGGATGGGGAGATACGCAGTATTTT
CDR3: CASSSRQGWGDTQYF

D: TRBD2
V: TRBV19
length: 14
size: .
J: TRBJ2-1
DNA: TGTGCCAGTAGTCCTAGCGGGGCCCACAATGAGCAGTTCTTC
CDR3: CASSPSGAHNEQFF

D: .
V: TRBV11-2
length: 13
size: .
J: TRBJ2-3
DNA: TGTGCCAGCAGCCCAGGGATGGCGGATACGCAGTATTTT
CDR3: CASSPGMADTQYF